Below, 22 T cell receptor beta chains from the same sample are listed, as sequenced in a study of Graves' ophthalmopathy and Graves' hyperthyroidism. Transcripts of RNA were the source for amplifying TCR beta CDR3 regions. Scientists carried out first-round RT-PCR using HTBI primers and then a second-round multiplex PCR. TCRdb reprocessed the multiplex PCR reads via MiXCR and lists one record per CDR3 protein. Counted here are 600,000 to 700,000 distinct CDR3 sequences, under 50% occurring once; the ten biggest clones make up about 3.3%. Material for sequencing was peripheral blood. The receptors come from an adult man with Graves' ophthalmopathy.

In its sample, this clonotype was seen many times. This chain uses TRBV2 with TRBJ2-2; the D is unclear. Germline CDR1 reads SNHLY; CDR2 reads FYNNEI. Trimming cost V 10 bases and J 1 base, with 7 bases left between them. This CDR3 has 12 amino acids. CDR3 nucleotides: TGTGCCACCCACATGAACACCGGGGAGCTGTTTTTT. This encodes CATHMNTGELFF.

With regard to this clonotype: One end of the junction fails to match germline, which may point to a read error. The chain employs TRBV7-2 and TRBJ1-2, with no clear D. The V gene's germline CDR1 is SGHTA and CDR2 FQGNSA. This CDR3 is 15 amino acids long. The CDR3 nucleotides are TGCGCCAGCAGCCAAGATAGGTGGGCGGGCTATGGCTACACCTTC. The encoded protein is CASSQDRWAGYGYTF.

The table lists this clonotype with a few counts. The junction does not match germline at one end; this may be a read error. The chain has TRBV19 and TRBJ2-7; 9 bases agree with TRBD2. CDR1 is LNHDA, CDR2 SQIVND, per germline (reference sequence). CDR3 length equals 13 residues. The CDR3 sequence is CASSSGNSYEQCF. The CDR3 region has the DNA TGTGCCTCCTCTAGCGGGAACTCCTACGAGCAGTGCTTC.

The chain uses TRBV15 and TRBJ1-5, with 8 bases that match TRBD1. Germline V gene data show CDR1 as LNHNV and CDR2 as YYDKDF (reference sequence). J was trimmed by 6 bases and V by 3 bases; bases with no gene match: 7. The CDR3 extends over 15 amino acids. CDR3 in amino acids: CATSSAGGTGQPQHF. DNA for the CDR3: TGTGCCACCAGCAGTGCAGGGGGGACAGGTCAGCCCCAGCATTTT. The complete variable domain, with remaining parts taken from reference TRBV15 and TRBJ1-5, reads DAMVIQNPRYQVTQFGKPVTLSCSQTLNHNVMYWYQQKSSQAPKLLFHYYDKDFNNEADTPDNFQSRRPNTSFCFLDIRSPGLGDTAMYLCATSSAGGTGQPQHFGDGTRLSIL.

A word on this clonotype: An end of the junction differs from the germline gene, which may be a read error. The chain employs TRBV5-1 and TRBJ2-5; D gene uncertain. This CDR3 contains 12 residues. Germline V gives CDR1 SGHRS, CDR2 YFSETQ. The CDR3 DNA follows: TGTGCCAGCAGCTTAGTCTGGGGGACCCAGTACTTC. Its translation is CASSLVWGTQYF.

This clonotype has just a few counts. The rearrangement links TRBV19 to TRBJ2-2, with D tentatively TRBD2 (6 bases). Germline V gene lookup returns CDR1 LNHDA and CDR2 SQIVND (reference sequence). This CDR3 has 15 amino acids. V was trimmed by 6 bases and J by 1 base, leaving 12 bases between them. CDR3 sequence: CASRGRGRNTGELFF. CDR3 nucleotides: TGTGCCAGTAGAGGGCGGGGAAGGAACACCGGGGAGCTGTTTTTT.

This clonotype has a count of ten or more. The rearrangement joins TRBV19 to TRBJ1-2; D may be TRBD1 (5 bases). From germline, CDR1 is LNHDA and CDR2 SQIVND (reference sequence). Trimming removed 8 bases from V and 5 bases from J, with 9 bases in between. This CDR3 region has 11 residues. The CDR3 is CASDSVYGYTF. CDR3 coding DNA: TGTGCCAGTGACAGTGTGTATGGCTACACCTTC.

The genes are TRBV5-4 and TRBJ1-6; 7 bases are a match to TRBD1. Germline loops: CDR1 SGHNT, CDR2 YYREEE (reference sequence). J lost 10 bases, V lost 4 bases, and 8 bases had no gene match. The length of the CDR3 is 14 residues. The DNA of the CDR3 is TGTGCCAGCAGCCAGACAGGGAATGGCTCACCCCTCCACTTT. Translated, it gives CASSQTGNGSPLHF.

This clonotype was recorded only once. The gene calls are TRBV30 and TRBJ2-7; 7 bases map to TRBD1. The V gene end was trimmed by 3 bases and the J gene end by 6 bases; junction bases not matched to a gene: 2. The CDR3 sequence is 11 residues long. The germline V gene encodes CDR1 GTSNPN and CDR2 SVGIG (reference sequence). CDR3 DNA sequence: TGTGCCTGGAGAGGGGGCGGCGAGCAGTACTTC. Its translation: CAWRGGGEQYF. Together with reference TRBV30 and TRBJ2-7, the CDR3 gives the full variable domain: SQTIHQWPATLVQPVGSPLSLECTVEGTSNPNLYWYRQAAGRGLQLLFYSVGIGQISSEVPQNLSASRPQDRQFILSSKKLLLSDSGFYLCAWRGGGEQYFGPGTRLTVT.

Points on this clonotype: A much larger clone lies one base from this, so it may be a read error. The chain couples TRBV5-6 to TRBJ1-5, with a possible D match to TRBD1 (6 bases). The germline V gene encodes CDR1 SGHDT and CDR2 YYEEEE. The CDR3 length is 14 residues. V was clipped by 4 bases and J by 2 bases, with 10 bases between them. The CDR3 DNA reads TGTGCCAGCAGCGGGGGGCACGGCAATCAGCCCCAGCATTTT. As protein: CASSGGHGNQPQHF.

This clonotype has a count of ten or more. This rearrangement joins TRBV18 to TRBJ1-2, with unresolved D. The germline V gene has CDR1 KGHSH and CDR2 LQKENI. The V end was cut by 0 bases, the J end by 2 bases, with 10 bases between. The CDR3 totals 15 residues. The CDR3 is CASSPPLRPNYGYTF. The CDR3 DNA sequence: TGTGCCAGCTCACCACCGCTCCGCCCGAACTATGGCTACACCTTC.

The chain employs TRBV9 and TRBJ2-3; 10 positions match TRBD1. Germline V gives CDR1 SGDLS, CDR2 YYNGEE. The CDR3 runs to 15 residues. Trimming removed 4 bases from V and 1 base from J; junction bases left unmatched: 3. CDR3 sequence reads: CASSPGTGGTDTQYF. In nucleotides, the CDR3 is TGTGCCAGCAGCCCAGGGACAGGGGGCACAGATACGCAGTATTTT.

The chain is built from TRBV15 and TRBJ2-5, with TRBD1 as a possible D gene (7 bases). This CDR3 comprises 15 residues. Germline V lookup: CDR1 LNHNV, CDR2 YYDKDF (reference sequence). V lost 4 bases and J lost 5, with 17 bases in between. The CDR3 sequence: CATSTSEGAWETQYF. The CDR3 DNA is TGTGCCACCAGCACCTCGGAGGGGGCTTGGGAGACCCAGTACTTC.

In this sample, this clonotype turned up a few times. The chain joins TRBV7-9 to TRBJ1-1, with 10 positions matching TRBD1. V was clipped by 3 bases and J by 3 bases; unmatched bases: 7. CDR3 size: 16 residues. Germline values: CDR1 SEHNR, CDR2 FQNEAQ (reference sequence). CDR3 nucleotide sequence: TGTGCCAGCAGCTTTCATAGGACAGGGGGGGACACTGAAGCTTTCTTT. Translating gives CASSFHRTGGDTEAFF.

This clonotype was seen ten or more times. This sequence joins TRBV19 and TRBJ2-7; TRBD2 aligns across 11 bases. With V trimmed by 4 bases and J by 3 bases, 5 bases remained unmatched. Germline loops: CDR1 LNHDA, CDR2 SQIVND (reference sequence). This CDR3 is built from 15 residues. CDR3 sequence: CASSTITSGSYEQYF. CDR3 sequence (DNA): TGTGCCAGTAGTACTATAACTAGCGGGAGCTACGAGCAGTACTTC.

This clonotype was counted ten times or more. The rearrangement joins TRBV2 to TRBJ2-2; no firm D call. Germline CDR1 SNHLY, CDR2 FYNNEI. V lost 7 bases to trimming and J lost 10 bases, with 13 bases between them. This CDR3 has 12 amino acids. In DNA form, the CDR3 reads TGTGCCAGCACCGCCGGTTTCGAGGAGCTGTTTTTT. Residues: CASTAGFEELFF. The whole variable domain, filled in from reference TRBV2 and TRBJ2-2, reads EPEVTQTPSHQVTQMGQEVILRCVPISNHLYFYWYRQILGQKVEFLVSFYNNEISEKSEIFDDQFSVERPDGSNFTLKIRSTKLEDSAMYFCASTAGFEELFFGEGSRLTVL.

The J gene is TRBJ2-7, the V gene TRBV7-3, with D perhaps being TRBD1 or TRBD2 (7 bases each). Per the germline V gene, CDR1 is SGHTA and CDR2 is FQGTGA. The CDR3 runs to 17 residues. Trimming took 5 bases from V and 2 from J, leaving 22 bases between them. Written as DNA, the CDR3 is TGTGCCAGCAGCCCATTGGAGGGAGGGGGCAGACCCTACGAGCAGTACTTC. Translating it yields CASSPLEGGGRPYEQYF.

The chain recombines TRBV20-1 with TRBJ2-5; maybe TRBD1 (8 bases). The germline V and J ends were trimmed by 6 bases and 5 bases, with 16 bases remaining between them. This CDR3 spans 13 amino acids. Germline CDR1 DFQATT, CDR2 SNEGSKA (reference sequence). CDR3 nucleotide sequence: TGCAGTGCAGAACAGGGGGGGGACGAGACCCAGTACTTC. This sequence encodes CSAEQGGDETQYF.

The chain links TRBV29-1 to TRBJ1-2, with D possibly being TRBD1 (6 bases). From germline, CDR1 is SQVTM and CDR2 ANQGSEA. V was shortened by 5 bases and J by 8 bases, with 15 bases between the two germline ends. This CDR3 is 12 amino acids long. CDR3 sequence (DNA): TGCAGCGTTCCGCAGGGGAACGGGGGCTACACCTTC. Encoded protein: CSVPQGNGGYTF.

This clonotype was seen repeatedly, ten times or more. V and J are TRBV7-9 and TRBJ1-4; possibly TRBD1 for D (5 bases). V lost 5 bases and J lost 2, with 12 bases in between. Germline lookup yields CDR1 SEHNR and CDR2 FQNEAQ (reference sequence). The CDR3 consists of 15 residues. Here the CDR3 reads CASSKGQATNEKLFF. The CDR3 nucleotides read TGTGCCAGCAGCAAAGGACAAGCCACTAATGAAAAACTGTTTTTT.

This clonotype was counted between two and nine times. The V and J genes are TRBV12-5 and TRBJ1-6, with 9 positions matching TRBD1. The CDR3 runs 16 residues. After removal of 2 bases from V and 10 bases from J, the junction contained 9 bases not matched to a gene. Germline CDR1 and CDR2: LGHNT and FRNRAP. CDR3 nucleotides: TGTGCTAGTGGTTTGTCCAACAGGGGGCTTGAATCACCCCTCCACTTT. Amino acids: CASGLSNRGLESPLHF.

In its sample, this clonotype was seen many times. V usage is TRBV7-9 and J usage is TRBJ1-1; D perhaps matches TRBD1 (5 bases). Germline CDR1 and CDR2: SEHNR and FQNEAQ (reference sequence). This CDR3 comprises 12 residues. The V end was cut by 4 bases, the J end by 7 bases, with 10 bases between. The CDR3 region has the DNA TGTGCCAGCAGCTGGCAGGGACGTGAAGCTTTCTTT. It encodes CASSWQGREAFF.